The sequence of this T cell receptor beta chain was determined in a study of T cells expressing NK-cell markers. Looking at the study overall: The authors derived TCR beta repertoires from sorted CD3+CD56+NKG2C+, CD3+CD56+NKG2C- and CD3+CD56-NKG2C+ T cells. With respect to HCMV, most of the eight sequenced donors were seropositive, and one was seronegative. Study results and caveats: In a group of several donors, dominant NKG2C+ clonotypes represented 1.0-7.0% of CD8+ T cells. There were a handful of donors in whom these clonotypes also led the CD3+CD56-NKG2C+ fraction.

TCRdb re-called the 5' RACE reads; one entry per CDR3 protein, DNA not given. This table lists some 120,000 distinct CDR3 sequences. As to this clonotype: What it binds is not known.

Germline assignment: CDR1 DFQATT and CDR2 SNEGSKA (reference sequence). This CDR3 is 13 amino acids long. The receptor's source is a woman aged 18 to 75 in good health. The chain links TRBV20-1 to TRBJ1-2; TCRdb's assignment of TRBD1 cannot be checked, as there is no DNA. The sequenced sample consisted of blood T cells: a sorted CD56 or NKG2C T cell subset, CD4+ or CD8+ T cells, or bulk PBMC T cells (not recorded which). CDR3 sequence: CSARDGREYGYTF.